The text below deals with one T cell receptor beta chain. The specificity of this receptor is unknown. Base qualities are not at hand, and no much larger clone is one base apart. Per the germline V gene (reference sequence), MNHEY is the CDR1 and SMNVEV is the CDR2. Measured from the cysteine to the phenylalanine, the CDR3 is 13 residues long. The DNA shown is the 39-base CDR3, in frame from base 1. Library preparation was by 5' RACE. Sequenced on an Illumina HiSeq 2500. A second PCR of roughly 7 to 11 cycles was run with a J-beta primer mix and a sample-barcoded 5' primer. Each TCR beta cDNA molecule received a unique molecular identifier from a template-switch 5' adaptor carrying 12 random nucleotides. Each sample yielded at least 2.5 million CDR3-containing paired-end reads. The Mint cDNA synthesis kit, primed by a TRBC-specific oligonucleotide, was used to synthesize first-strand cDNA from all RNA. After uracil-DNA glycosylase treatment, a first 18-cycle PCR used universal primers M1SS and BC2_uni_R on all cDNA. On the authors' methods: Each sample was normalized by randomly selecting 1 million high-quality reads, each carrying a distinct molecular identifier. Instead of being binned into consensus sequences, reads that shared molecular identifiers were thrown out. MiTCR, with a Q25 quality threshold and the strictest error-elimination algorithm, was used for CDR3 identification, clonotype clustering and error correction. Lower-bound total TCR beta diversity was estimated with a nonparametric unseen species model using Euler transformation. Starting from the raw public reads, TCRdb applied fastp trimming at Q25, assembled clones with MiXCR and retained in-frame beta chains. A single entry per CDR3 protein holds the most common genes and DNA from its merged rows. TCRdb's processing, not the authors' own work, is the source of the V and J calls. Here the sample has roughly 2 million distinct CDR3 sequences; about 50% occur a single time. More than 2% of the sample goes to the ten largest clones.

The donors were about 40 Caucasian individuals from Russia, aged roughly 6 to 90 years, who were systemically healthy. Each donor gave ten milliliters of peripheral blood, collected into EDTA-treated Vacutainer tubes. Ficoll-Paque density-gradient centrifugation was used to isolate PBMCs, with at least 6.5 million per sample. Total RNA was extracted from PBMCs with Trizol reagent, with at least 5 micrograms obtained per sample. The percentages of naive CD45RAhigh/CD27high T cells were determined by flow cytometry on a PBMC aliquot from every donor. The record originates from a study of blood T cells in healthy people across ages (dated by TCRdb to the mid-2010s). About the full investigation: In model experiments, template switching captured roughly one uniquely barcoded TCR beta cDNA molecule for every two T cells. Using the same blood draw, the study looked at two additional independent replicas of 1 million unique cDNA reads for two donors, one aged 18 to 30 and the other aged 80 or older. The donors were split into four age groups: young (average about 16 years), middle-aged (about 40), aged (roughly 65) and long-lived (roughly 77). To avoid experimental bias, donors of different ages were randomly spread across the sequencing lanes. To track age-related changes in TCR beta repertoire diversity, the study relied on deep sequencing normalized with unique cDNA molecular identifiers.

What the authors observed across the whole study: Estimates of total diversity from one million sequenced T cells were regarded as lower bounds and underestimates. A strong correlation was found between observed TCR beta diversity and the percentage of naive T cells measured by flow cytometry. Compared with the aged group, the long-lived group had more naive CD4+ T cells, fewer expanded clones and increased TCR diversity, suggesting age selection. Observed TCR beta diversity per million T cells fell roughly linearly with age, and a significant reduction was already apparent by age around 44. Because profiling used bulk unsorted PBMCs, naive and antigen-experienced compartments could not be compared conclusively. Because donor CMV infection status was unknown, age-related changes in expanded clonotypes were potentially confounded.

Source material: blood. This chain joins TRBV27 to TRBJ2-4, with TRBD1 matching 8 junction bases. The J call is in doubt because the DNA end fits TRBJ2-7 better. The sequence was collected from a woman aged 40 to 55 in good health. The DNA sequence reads TGTGCCAGCAGTTTACCACAGGGGGGCGAGCAGTACTTC. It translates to CASSLPQGGEQYF.